This T cell receptor (beta chain) derives from a study of cytomegalovirus exposure and HLA in healthy donors. Researchers ran the PCR with 60 Vbeta and 13 Jbeta primers. TCRdb's table, derived via immunoSEQ multiplex PCR, lists solely in-frame clones and lacks some. The sample shows approximately 82,000 clones, about four fifths of them seen only once. Germline assignment: CDR1 LGHNT and CDR2 FRNRAP. The CDR3 is 16 amino acids. Deletions cut 4 bases from V and 2 bases from J, with 15 bases between. The chain links TRBV12-5 to TRBJ2-1, with TRBD2 as a possible D gene (5 bases). The TCR comes from a man aged 35 to 55 in good health and CMV-seronegative. Sequenced input: PBMCs. The CDR3 coding sequence is TGTGCTAGTGGTTCCCCCGGAGCGGCGGCCTACAATGAGCAGTTCTTC. It encodes CASGSPGAAAYNEQFF.